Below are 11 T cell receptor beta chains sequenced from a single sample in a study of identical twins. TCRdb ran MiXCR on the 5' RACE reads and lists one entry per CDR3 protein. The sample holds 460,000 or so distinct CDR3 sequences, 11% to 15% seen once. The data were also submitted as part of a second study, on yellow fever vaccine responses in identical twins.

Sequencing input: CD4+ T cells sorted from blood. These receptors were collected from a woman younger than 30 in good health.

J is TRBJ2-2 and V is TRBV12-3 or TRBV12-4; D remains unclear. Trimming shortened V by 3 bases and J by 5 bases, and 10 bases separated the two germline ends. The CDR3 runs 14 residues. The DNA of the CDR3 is TGTGCCAGCAGTTTGCTCCTAGGAACCGGGGAGCTGTTTTTT. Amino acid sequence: CASSLLLGTGELFF.

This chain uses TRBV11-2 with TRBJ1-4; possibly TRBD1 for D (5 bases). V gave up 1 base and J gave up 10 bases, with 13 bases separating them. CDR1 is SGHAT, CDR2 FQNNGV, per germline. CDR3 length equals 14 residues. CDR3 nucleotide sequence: TGTGCCAGCAGCTTAGGGCCCTCCGGGGGAAAACTGTTTTTT. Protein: CASSLGPSGGKLFF.

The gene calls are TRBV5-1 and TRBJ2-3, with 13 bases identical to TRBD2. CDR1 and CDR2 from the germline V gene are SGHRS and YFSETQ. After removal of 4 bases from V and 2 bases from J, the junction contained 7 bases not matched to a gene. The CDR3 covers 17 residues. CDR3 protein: CASSPRLAGGPTDTQYF. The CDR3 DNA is TGCGCCAGCAGCCCCCGACTAGCGGGGGGCCCCACAGATACGCAGTATTTT.

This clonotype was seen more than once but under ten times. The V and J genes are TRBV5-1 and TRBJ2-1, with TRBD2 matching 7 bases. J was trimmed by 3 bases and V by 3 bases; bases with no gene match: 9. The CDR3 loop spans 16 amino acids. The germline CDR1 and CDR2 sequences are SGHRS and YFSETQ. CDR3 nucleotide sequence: TGCGCCAGCAGCTCAAGTGGGAGCGGGGTCTACAATGAGCAGTTCTTC. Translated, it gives CASSSSGSGVYNEQFF. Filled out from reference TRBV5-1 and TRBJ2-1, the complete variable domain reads KAGVTQTPRYLIKTRGQQVTLSCSPISGHRSVSWYQQTPGQGLQFLFEYFSETQRNKGNFPGRFSGRQFSNSRSEMNVSTLELGDSALYLCASSSSGSGVYNEQFFGPGTRLTVL.

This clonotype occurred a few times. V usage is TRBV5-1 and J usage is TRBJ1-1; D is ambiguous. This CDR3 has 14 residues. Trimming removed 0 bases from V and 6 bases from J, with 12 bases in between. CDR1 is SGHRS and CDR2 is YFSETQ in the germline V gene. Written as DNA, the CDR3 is TGCGCCAGCAGCTTGGGCGATCCGAGCCCTGAAGCTTTCTTT. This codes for CASSLGDPSPEAFF.

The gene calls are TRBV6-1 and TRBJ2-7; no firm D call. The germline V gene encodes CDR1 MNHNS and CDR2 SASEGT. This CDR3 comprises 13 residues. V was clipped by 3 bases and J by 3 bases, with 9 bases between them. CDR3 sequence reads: CASSERGFYEQYF. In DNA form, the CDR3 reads TGTGCCAGCAGTGAGAGAGGTTTCTACGAGCAGTACTTC.

In DNA form, the CDR3 reads TGTGCCAGTAGTAAAATTACCGGGACAGGGACCTATGGCTACACCTTC. It specifies CASSKITGTGTYGYTF. The V and J genes are TRBV19 and TRBJ1-2; 9 nucleotides agree with TRBD1. Germline assignment: CDR1 LNHDA and CDR2 SQIVND (reference sequence). This CDR3 is built from 16 residues. V was pared by 4 bases and J by 4 bases, with 10 bases of the junction left unmatched.

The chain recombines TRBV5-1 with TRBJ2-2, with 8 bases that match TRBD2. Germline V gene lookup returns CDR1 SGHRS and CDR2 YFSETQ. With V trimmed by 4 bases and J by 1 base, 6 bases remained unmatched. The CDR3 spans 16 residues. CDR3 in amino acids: CASSRIAGLNTGELFF. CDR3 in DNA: TGCGCCAGCAGCCGTATAGCGGGGTTGAACACCGGGGAGCTGTTTTTT.

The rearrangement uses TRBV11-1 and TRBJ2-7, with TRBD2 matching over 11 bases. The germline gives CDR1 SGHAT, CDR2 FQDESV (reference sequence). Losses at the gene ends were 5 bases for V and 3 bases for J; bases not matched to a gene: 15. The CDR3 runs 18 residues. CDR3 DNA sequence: TGTGCCAGCAGCCGTCTCCCCCCGGGACTAGCGGAGAACTACGAGCAGTACTTC. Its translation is CASSRLPPGLAENYEQYF.

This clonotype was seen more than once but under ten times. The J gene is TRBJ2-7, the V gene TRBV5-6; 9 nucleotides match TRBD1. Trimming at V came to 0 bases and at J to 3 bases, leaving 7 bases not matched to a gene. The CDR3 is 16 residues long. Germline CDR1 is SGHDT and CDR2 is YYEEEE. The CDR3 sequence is CASSLGGDRVIYEQYF. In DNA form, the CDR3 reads TGTGCCAGCAGCTTGGGGGGGGACAGGGTTATCTACGAGCAGTACTTC.

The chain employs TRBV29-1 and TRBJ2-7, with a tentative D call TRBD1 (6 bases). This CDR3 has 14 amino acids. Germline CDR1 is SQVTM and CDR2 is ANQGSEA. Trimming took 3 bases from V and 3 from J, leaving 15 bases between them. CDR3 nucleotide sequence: TGCAGCGTTGATTCGGGACAAAGTGTCTACGAGCAGTACTTC. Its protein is CSVDSGQSVYEQYF.